These 8 T cell receptor beta chains came from one sample sequenced in a study of T cells in Graves' hyperthyroidism and ophthalmopathy. Using RNA transcripts as the source, TCR beta CDR3 regions were amplified. The HTBI set primed first-round TCR CDR3 RT-PCR. Each CDR3 protein gets one entry after TCRdb re-called the multiplex PCR reads with MiXCR. Altogether about 540,000 distinct CDR3 sequences are present, about half being singletons, with the ten largest covering approximately 8.2%. The sample was peripheral blood or thyroid tissue (not recorded which). The origin of the receptors is a young woman with Graves' hyperthyroidism.

V and J are TRBV15 and TRBJ2-7; 14 bases fit TRBD2. Trimming removed 5 bases from V and 1 base from J; junction bases left unmatched: 7. CDR3 length equals 17 residues. The germline CDR1 and CDR2 sequences are LNHNV and YYDKDF (reference sequence). For the CDR3, the DNA is TGTGCCACCAGCCGCTCCGGGACTAGCGGGAGTTCCTACGAGCAGTACTTC. This translates into CATSRSGTSGSSYEQYF.

J is TRBJ1-4 and V is TRBV21-1; TRBD1 is the table's D call and was not checked against the DNA. TRBV21-1 counts as a pseudogene. This CDR3 region has 14 residues. This CDR3 reads CASSKSGGPEKLFF. The CDR3 nucleotides are TGTGCCAGCAGCAAATCGGGGGGGCCAGAAAAACTGTTTTTT.

The CDR3 here is CAITGDRGELFF. The CDR3 DNA reads as TGTGCCATCACCGGGGACAGGGGGGAACTGTTTTTT. The V gene is TRBV10-3, the J gene TRBJ1-4; 11 positions agree with TRBD1. The CDR3 runs 12 residues. The V and J ends lost 7 bases and 12 bases, in that order; junction bases with no gene match: 4. The germline CDR1 and CDR2 sequences are ENHRY and SYGVKD.

This clonotype occurred a few times. The chain is built from TRBV6-5 and TRBJ1-1; no reliable D call. This CDR3 contains 11 residues. Trimming shortened V by 4 bases and J by 10 bases, and 10 bases separated the two germline ends. Per germline, CDR1 MNHEY and CDR2 SVGAGI. The DNA of the CDR3 is TGTGCCAGCAGTTTGCCCCCTGGAGCTTTCTTT. Translation: CASSLPPGAFF.

This clonotype came up a few times. This sequence joins TRBV20-1 and TRBJ2-5; D not certain. Germline values: CDR1 DFQATT, CDR2 SNEGSKA (reference sequence). The ends were cut back, 0 bases at V and 2 bases at J, with 7 bases in the middle. The CDR3 is 13 residues long. In DNA, the CDR3 is TGCAGTGCTAGAGATGGAACTCAAGAGACCCAGTACTTC. This translates into CSARDGTQETQYF.

The CDR3 bases are TGTGCCAGCACCCGGACAGTGATCGATGAGCAGTTCTTC. It translates to CASTRTVIDEQFF. The chain has TRBV2 and TRBJ2-1; possible D gene TRBD1, 6 bases. The CDR3 sequence is 13 residues long. The V gene's germline CDR1 is SNHLY and CDR2 FYNNEI. Trimming shortened V by 7 bases and J by 8 bases, and 15 bases separated the two germline ends.

The gene calls are TRBV2 and TRBJ2-7, with TRBD1 matching 7 bases. The CDR3 is 15 amino acids. Germline CDR1 SNHLY, CDR2 FYNNEI. With V trimmed by 7 bases and J by 2 bases, 11 bases remained unmatched. CDR3 nucleotide sequence: TGTGCCAGCACCCGGGGACAGCTAAAGACCTACGAGCAGTACTTC. Its translation is CASTRGQLKTYEQYF.

A few counts support this clonotype. The CDR3 spells CASSKSVGNTGELFF. CDR3 coding DNA: TGTGCCAGTAGTAAATCGGTAGGCAACACCGGGGAGCTGTTTTTT. The rearrangement uses TRBV19 and TRBJ2-2; D is undetermined. With 4 bases removed from V and 2 bases from J, the gap between germline ends came to 11 bases. Germline CDR1 LNHDA, CDR2 SQIVND (reference sequence). CDR3 length: 15 residues.